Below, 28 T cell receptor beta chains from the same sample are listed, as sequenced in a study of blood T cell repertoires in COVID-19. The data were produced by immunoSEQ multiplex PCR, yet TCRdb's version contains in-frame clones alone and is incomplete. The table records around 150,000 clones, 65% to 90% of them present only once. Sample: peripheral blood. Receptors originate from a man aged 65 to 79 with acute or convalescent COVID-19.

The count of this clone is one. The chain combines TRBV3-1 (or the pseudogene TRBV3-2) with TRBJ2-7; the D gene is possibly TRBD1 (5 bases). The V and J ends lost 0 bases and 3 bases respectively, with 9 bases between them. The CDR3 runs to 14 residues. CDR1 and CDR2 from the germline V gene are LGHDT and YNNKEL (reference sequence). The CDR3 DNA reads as TGTGCCAGCAGCCAAGATCCCACAGGCTACGAGCAGTACTTC. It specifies CASSQDPTGYEQYF.

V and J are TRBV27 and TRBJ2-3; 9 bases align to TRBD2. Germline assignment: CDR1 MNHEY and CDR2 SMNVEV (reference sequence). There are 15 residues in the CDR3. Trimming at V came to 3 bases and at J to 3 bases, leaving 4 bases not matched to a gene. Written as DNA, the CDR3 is TGTGCCAGCAGTTTCGGGCTAGCGGGAACAGATACGCAGTATTTT. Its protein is CASSFGLAGTDTQYF.

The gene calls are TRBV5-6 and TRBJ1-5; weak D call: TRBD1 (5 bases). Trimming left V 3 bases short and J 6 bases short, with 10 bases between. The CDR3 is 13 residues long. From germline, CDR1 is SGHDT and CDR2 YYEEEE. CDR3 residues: CASSWGVGQPQHF. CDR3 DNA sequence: TGTGCCAGCAGCTGGGGGGTCGGTCAGCCCCAGCATTTT.

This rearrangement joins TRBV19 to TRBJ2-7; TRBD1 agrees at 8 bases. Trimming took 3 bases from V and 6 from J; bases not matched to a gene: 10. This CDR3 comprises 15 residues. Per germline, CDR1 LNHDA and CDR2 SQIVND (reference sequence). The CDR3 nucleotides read TGTGCCAGTAGTATTAGGTCAGGACAGGGCGGCGAGCAGTACTTC. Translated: CASSIRSGQGGEQYF. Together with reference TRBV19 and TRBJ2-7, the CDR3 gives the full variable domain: DGGITQSPKYLFRKEGQNVTLSCEQNLNHDAMYWYRQDPGQGLRLIYYSQIVNDFQKGDIAEGYSVSREKKESFPLTVTSAQKNPTAFYLCASSIRSGQGGEQYFGPGTRLTVT.

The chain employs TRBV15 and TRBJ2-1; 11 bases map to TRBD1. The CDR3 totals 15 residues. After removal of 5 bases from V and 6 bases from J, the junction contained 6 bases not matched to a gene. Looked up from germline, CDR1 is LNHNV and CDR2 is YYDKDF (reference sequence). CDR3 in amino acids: CATSGSGTGGNEQFF. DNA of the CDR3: TGTGCCACCAGCGGGTCCGGGACAGGGGGCAATGAGCAGTTCTTC.

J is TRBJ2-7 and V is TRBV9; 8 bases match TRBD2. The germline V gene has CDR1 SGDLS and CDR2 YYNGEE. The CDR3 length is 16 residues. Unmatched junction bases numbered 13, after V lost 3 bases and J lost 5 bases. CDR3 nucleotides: TGTGCCAGCAGCGAAACCCCAGCGGGAGTAGGGAACGAGCAGTACTTC. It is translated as CASSETPAGVGNEQYF. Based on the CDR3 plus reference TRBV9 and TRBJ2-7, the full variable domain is DSGVTQTPKHLITATGQRVTLRCSPRSGDLSVYWYQQSLDQGLQFLIQYYNGEERAKGNILERFSAQQFPDLHSELNLSSLELGDSALYFCASSETPAGVGNEQYFGPGTRLTVT.

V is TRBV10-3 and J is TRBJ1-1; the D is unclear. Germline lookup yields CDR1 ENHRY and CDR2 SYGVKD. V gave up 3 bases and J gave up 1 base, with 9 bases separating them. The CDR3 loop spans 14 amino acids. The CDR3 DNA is TGTGCCATCAGTGACCCAGGCAAGAACACTGAAGCTTTCTTT. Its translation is CAISDPGKNTEAFF.

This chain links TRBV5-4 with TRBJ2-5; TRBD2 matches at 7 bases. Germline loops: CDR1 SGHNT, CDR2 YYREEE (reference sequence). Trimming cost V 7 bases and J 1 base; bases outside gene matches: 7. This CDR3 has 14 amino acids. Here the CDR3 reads CASARASGQETQYF. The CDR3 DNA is TGTGCCAGCGCCCGGGCTAGCGGCCAAGAGACCCAGTACTTC.

In nucleotides, the CDR3 is TGTGCCAGTCGCGAGGGGGGGGGCACAGATACGCAGTATTTT. Translated, it gives CASREGGGTDTQYF. The V and J genes are TRBV27 and TRBJ2-3; the D gene is possibly TRBD2 (7 bases). V shed 9 bases and J shed 1 base, with 14 bases lying between them. This CDR3 spans 14 amino acids. Germline CDR1 is MNHEY and CDR2 is SMNVEV (reference sequence).

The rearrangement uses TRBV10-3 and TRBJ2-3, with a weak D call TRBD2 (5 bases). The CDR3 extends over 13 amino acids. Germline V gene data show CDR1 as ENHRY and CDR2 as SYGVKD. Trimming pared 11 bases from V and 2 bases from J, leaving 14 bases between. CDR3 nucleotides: TGTGCCTCCAGCGGCGTTGACACAGATACGCAGTATTTT. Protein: CASSGVDTDTQYF.

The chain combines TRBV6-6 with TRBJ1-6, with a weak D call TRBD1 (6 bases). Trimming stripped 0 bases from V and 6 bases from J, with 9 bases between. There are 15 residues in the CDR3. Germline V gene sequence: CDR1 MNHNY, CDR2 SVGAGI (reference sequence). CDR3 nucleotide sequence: TGTGCCAGCAGTTACTCGACCAGGGGTAATTCACCCCTCCACTTT. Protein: CASSYSTRGNSPLHF.

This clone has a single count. The CDR3 here is CASSFVAGSYNEQFF. For the CDR3, the DNA is TGTGCCAGCAGTTTCGTGGCGGGTTCCTACAATGAGCAGTTCTTC. The genes are TRBV28 and TRBJ2-1, with a weak D call TRBD2 (5 bases). Per germline, CDR1 MDHEN and CDR2 SYDVKM. The CDR3 is made up of 15 amino acids. Trimming stripped 3 bases from V and 1 base from J, with 10 bases between.

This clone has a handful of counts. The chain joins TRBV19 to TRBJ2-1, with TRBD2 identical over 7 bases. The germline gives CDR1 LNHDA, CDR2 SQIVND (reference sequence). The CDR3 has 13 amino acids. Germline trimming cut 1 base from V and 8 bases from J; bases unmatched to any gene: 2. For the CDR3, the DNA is TGTGCCAGTAGTATAGGTGGGAGGGATGAGCAGTTCTTC. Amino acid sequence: CASSIGGRDEQFF.

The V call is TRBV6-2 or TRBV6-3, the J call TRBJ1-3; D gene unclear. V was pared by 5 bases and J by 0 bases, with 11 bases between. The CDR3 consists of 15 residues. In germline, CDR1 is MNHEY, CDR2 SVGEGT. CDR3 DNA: TGTGCCAGCAGTCACCCCCGGGGCTCTGGAAACACCATATATTTT. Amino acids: CASSHPRGSGNTIYF.

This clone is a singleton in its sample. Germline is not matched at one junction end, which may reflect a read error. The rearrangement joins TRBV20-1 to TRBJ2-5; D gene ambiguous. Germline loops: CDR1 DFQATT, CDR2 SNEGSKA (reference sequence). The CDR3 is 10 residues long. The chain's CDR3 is CSGHQETQYF. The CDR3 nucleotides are TGCAGTGGTCACCAGGAGACCCAGTACTTC.

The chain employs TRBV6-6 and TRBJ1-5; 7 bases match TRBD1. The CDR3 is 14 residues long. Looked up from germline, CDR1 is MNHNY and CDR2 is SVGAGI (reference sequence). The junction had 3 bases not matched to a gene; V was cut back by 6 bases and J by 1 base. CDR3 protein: CASRGGGSNQPQHF. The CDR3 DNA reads TGTGCCAGCAGAGGGGGCGGGAGCAATCAGCCCCAGCATTTT.

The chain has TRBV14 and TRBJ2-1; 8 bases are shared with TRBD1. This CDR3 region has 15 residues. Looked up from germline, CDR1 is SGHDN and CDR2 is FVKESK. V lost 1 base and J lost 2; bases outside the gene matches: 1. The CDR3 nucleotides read TGTGCCAGCAGCCAAGCACAGGGGGCCTACAATGAGCAGTTCTTC. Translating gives CASSQAQGAYNEQFF.

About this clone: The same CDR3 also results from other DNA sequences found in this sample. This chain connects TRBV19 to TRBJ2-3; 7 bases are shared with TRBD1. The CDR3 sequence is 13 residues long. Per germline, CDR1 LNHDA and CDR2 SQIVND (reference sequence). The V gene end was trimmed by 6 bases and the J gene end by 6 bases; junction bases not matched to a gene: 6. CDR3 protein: CASRAGGVDTQYF. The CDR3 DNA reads TGTGCCAGTAGGGCAGGGGGAGTGGATACGCAGTATTTT. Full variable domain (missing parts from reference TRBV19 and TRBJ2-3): DGGITQSPKYLFRKEGQNVTLSCEQNLNHDAMYWYRQDPGQGLRLIYYSQIVNDFQKGDIAEGYSVSREKKESFPLTVTSAQKNPTAFYLCASRAGGVDTQYFGPGTRLTVL.

In DNA, the CDR3 is TGCGCCAGCCTCATAGCGGGAGCACCCACAGATACGCAGTATTTT. Translated: CASLIAGAPTDTQYF. The V gene is TRBV5-1, the J gene TRBJ2-3, with 9 bases aligning to TRBD2. The ends lost 7 bases at V and 2 bases at J; junction bases unmatched: 8. The CDR3 is 15 amino acids. Germline values: CDR1 SGHRS, CDR2 YFSETQ.

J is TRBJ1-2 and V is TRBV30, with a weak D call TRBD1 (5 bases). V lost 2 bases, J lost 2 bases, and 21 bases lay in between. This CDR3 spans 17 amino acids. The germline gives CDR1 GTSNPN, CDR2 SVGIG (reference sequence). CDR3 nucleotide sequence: TGTGCCTGGAGTTTGGGGCAGGGATCCGCGAGGAACTATGGCTACACCTTC. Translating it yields CAWSLGQGSARNYGYTF.

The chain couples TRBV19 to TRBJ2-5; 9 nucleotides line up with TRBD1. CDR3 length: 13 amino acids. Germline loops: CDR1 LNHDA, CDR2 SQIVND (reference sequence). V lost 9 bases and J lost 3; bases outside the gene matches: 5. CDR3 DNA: TGTGCCAGCAGAGACAGGGGGAAAGAGACCCAGTACTTC. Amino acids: CASRDRGKETQYF.

CDR3 loop: CATSGTVVTDTQYF. In DNA form, the CDR3 reads TGTGCCACCAGTGGGACAGTTGTCACAGATACGCAGTATTTT. This rearrangement joins TRBV24-1 to TRBJ2-3, with a tentative D call TRBD1 (6 bases). The CDR3 consists of 14 residues. Germline V gives CDR1 KGHDR, CDR2 SFDVKD. V was cut by 5 bases and J by 2 bases, with 10 bases left in between.

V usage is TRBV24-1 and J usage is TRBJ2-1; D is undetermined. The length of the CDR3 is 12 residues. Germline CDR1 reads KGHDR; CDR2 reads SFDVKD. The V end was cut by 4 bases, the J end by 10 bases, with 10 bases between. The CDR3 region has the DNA TGTGCCACCAGTGAAGATAGCTGGGAGCAGTTCTTC. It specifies CATSEDSWEQFF.

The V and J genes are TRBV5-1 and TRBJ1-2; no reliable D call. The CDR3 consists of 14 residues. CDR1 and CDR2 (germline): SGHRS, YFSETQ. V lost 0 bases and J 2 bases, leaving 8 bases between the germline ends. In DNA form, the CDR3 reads TGCGCCAGCAGCTTGGCCGGGGAGAACTATGGCTACACCTTC. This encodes CASSLAGENYGYTF.

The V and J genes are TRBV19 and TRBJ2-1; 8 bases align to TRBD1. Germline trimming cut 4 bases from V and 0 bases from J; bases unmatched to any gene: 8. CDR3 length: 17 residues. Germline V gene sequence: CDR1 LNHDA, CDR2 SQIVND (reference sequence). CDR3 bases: TGTGCCAGTAGTACCCGACAGGGGCGCGGCTCCTACAATGAGCAGTTCTTC. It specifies CASSTRQGRGSYNEQFF.

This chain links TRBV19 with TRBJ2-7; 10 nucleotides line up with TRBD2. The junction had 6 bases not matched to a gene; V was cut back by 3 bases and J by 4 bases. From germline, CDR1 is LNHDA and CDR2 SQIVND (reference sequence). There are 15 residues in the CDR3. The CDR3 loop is CASSILAGESYEQYF. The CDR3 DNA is TGTGCCAGTAGTATCCTAGCGGGAGAATCTTACGAGCAGTACTTC. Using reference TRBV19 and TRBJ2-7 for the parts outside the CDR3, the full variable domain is DGGITQSPKYLFRKEGQNVTLSCEQNLNHDAMYWYRQDPGQGLRLIYYSQIVNDFQKGDIAEGYSVSREKKESFPLTVTSAQKNPTAFYLCASSILAGESYEQYFGPGTRLTVT.

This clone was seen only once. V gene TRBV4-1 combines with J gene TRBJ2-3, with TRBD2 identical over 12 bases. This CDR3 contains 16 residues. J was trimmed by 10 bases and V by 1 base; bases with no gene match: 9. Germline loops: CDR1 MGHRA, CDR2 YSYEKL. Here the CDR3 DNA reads TGCGCCAGCAGCCAAGTTCAACTAGCGGGAGGCAGGGCGCAGTATTTT. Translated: CASSQVQLAGGRAQYF.

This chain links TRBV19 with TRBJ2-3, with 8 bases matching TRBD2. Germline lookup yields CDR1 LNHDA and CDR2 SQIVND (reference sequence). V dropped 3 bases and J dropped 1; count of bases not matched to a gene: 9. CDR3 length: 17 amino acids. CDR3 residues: CASSISNGRAGTDTQYF. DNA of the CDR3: TGTGCCAGTAGTATTAGTAACGGGAGGGCAGGCACAGATACGCAGTATTTT.